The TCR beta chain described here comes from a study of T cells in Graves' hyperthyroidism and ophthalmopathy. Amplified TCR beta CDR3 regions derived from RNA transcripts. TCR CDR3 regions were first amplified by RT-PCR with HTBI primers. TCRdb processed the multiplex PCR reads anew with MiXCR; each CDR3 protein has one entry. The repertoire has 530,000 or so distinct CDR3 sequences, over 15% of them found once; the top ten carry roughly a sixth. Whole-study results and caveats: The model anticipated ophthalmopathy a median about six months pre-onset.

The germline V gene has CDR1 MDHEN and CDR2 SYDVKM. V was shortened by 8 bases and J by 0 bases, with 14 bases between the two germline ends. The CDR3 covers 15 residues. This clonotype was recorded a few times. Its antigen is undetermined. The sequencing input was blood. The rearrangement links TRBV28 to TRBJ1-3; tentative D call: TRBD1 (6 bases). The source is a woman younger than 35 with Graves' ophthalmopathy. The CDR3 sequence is CASHPGVNSGNTIYF. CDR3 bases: TGTGCCAGCCATCCAGGGGTAAACTCTGGAAACACCATATATTTT. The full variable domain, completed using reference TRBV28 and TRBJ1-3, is DVKVTQSSRYLVKRTGEKVFLECVQDMDHENMFWYRQDPGLGLRLIYFSYDVKMKEKGDIPEGYSVSREKKERFSLILESASTNQTSMYLCASHPGVNSGNTIYFGEGSWLTVV.